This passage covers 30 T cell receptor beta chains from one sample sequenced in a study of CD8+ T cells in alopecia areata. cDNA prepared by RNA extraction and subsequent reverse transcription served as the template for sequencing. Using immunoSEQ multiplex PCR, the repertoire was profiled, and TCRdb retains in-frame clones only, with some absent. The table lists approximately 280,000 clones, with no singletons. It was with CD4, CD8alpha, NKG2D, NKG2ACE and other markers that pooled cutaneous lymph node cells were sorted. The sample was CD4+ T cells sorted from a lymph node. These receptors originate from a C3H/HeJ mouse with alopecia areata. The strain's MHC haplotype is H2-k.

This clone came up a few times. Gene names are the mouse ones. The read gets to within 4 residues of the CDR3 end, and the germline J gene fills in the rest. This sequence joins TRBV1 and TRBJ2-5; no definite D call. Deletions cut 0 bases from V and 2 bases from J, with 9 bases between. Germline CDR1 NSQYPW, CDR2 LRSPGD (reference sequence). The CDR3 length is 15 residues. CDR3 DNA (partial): TGCACCTGCAGTGCAGATGGCACAGTCCAAGAC. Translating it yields CTCSADGTVQD. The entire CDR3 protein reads CTCSADGTVQDTQYF.

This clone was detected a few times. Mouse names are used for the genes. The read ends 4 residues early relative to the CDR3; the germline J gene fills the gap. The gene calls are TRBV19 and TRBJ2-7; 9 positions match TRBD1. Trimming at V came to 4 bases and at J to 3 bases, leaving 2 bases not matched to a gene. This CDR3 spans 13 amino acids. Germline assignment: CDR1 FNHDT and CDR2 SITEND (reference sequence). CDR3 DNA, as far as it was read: TGTGCCAGCAGTCAGACAGGGGGCTAT. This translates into CASSQTGGY. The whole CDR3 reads CASSQTGGYEQYF.

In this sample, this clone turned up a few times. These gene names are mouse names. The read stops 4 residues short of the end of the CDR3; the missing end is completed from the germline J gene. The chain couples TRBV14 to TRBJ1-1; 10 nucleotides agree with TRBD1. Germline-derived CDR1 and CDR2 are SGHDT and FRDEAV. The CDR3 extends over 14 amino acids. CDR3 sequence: CASSPGQGWTEVFF. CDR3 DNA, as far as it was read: TGTGCCAGCAGTCCGGGACAGGGGTGGACA.

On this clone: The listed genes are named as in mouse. CDR3 bases read: TGTGCTAGCAGTAGCGGGGGGGCCTATGCT. Protein product: CASSSGGAYA. The entire CDR3 protein is CASSSGGAYAEQFF. This chain links TRBV17 with TRBJ2-1, with 8 bases that match TRBD2. The missing CDR3 end, 4 residues past where the read stops, is filled in from the germline J gene. Germline V lookup: CDR1 MNHDT, CDR2 YYDKIL. The CDR3 is 14 amino acids. The V gene end was trimmed by 3 bases and the J gene end by 3 bases; junction bases not matched to a gene: 1.

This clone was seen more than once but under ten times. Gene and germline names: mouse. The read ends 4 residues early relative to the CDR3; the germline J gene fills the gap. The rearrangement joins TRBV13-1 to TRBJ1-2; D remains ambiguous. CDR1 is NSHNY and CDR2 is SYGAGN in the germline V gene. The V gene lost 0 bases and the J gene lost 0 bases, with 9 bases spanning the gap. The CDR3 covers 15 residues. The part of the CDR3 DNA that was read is TGTGCCAGCAGTGATGCACAGACAACAAACTCC. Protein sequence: CASSDAQTTNS. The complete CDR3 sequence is CASSDAQTTNSDYTF.

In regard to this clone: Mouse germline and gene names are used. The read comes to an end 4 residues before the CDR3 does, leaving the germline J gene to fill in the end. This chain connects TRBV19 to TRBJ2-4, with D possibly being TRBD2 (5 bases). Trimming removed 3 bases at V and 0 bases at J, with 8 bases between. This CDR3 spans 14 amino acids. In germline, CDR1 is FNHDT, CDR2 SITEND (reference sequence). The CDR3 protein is CASSTLGSQNTLYF. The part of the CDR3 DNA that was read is TGTGCCAGCAGTACCCTGGGTAGTCAAAAC.

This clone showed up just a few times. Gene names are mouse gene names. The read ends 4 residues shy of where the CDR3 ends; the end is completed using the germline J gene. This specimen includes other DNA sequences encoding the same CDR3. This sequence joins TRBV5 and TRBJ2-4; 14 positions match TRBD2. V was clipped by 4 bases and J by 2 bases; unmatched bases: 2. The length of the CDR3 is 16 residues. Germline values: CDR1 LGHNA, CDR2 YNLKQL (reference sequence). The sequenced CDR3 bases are TGTGCCAGCAGCCTTGGGACTGGGGGGGCTCAAAAC. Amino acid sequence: CASSLGTGGAQN. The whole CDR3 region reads CASSLGTGGAQNTLYF.

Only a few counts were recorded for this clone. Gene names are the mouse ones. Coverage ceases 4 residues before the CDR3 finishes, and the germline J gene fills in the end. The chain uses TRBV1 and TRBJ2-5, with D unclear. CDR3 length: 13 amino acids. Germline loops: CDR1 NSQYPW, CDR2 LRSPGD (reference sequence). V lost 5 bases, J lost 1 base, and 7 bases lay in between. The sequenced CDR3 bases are TGCACCTGCAGTTTTTTGGACCAAGAC. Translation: CTCSFLDQD. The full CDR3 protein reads CTCSFLDQDTQYF.

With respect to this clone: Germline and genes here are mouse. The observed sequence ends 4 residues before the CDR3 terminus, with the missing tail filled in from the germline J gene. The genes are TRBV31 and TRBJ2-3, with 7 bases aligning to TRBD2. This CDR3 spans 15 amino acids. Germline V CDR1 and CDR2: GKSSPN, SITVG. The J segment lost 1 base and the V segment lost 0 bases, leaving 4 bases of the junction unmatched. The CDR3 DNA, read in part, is TGTGCCTGGAGTCTGGGGGGGGTCGGTGCAGAA. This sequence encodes CAWSLGGVGAE. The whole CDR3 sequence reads CAWSLGGVGAETLYF.

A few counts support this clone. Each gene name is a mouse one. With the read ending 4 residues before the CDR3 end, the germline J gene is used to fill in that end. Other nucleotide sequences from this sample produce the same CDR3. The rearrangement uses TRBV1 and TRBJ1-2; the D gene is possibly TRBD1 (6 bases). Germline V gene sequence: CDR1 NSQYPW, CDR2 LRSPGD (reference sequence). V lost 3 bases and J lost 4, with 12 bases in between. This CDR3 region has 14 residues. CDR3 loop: CTCSAQGGGSDYTF. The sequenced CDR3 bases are TGCACCTGCAGTGCGCAGGGAGGGGGCTCC.

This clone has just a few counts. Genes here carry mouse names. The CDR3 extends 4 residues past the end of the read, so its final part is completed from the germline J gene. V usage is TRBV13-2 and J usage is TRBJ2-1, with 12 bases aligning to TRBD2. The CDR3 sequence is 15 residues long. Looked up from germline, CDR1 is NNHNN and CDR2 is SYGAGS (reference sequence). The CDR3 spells CASGERDWGEAEQFF. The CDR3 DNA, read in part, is TGTGCCAGCGGTGAGAGGGACTGGGGGGAGGCT.

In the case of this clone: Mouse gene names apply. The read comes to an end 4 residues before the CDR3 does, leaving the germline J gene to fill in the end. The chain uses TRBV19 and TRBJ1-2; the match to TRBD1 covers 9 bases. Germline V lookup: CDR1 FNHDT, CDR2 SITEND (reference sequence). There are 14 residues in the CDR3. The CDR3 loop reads CASSIRDRDDDYTF. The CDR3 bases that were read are TGTGCCAGCAGTATCAGGGACAGGGACGAC.

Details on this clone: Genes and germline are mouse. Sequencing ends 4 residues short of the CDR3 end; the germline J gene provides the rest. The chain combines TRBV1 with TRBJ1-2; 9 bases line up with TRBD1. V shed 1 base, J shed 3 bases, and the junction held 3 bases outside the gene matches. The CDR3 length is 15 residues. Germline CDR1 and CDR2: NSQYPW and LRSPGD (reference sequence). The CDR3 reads CTCSAGTGVDSDYTF. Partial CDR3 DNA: TGCACCTGCAGTGCAGGGACAGGGGTGGACTCC.

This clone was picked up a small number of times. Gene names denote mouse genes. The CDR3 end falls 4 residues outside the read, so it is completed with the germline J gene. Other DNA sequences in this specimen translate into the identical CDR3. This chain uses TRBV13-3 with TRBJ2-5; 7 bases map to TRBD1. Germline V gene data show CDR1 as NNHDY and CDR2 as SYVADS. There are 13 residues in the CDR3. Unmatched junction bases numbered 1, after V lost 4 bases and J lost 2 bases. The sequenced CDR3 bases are TGTGCCAGCAGTACAGGGGTCCAAGAC. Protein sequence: CASSTGVQD. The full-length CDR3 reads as CASSTGVQDTQYF.

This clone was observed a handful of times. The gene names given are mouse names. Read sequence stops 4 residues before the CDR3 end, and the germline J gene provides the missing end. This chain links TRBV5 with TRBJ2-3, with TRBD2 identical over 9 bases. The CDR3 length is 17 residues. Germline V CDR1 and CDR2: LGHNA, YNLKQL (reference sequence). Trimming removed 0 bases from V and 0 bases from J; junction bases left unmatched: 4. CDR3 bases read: TGTGCCAGCAGCCAAGATCTGGGGGGGAATAGTGCAGAA. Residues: CASSQDLGGNSAE. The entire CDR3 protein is CASSQDLGGNSAETLYF.

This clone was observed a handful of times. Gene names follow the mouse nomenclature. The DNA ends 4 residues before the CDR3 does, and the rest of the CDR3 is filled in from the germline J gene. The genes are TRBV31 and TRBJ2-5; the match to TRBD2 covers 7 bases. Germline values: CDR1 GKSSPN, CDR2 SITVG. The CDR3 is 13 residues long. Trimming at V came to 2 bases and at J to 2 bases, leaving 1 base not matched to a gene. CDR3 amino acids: CAWSMGGQDTQYF. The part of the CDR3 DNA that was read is TGTGCCTGGAGTATGGGGGGCCAAGAC.

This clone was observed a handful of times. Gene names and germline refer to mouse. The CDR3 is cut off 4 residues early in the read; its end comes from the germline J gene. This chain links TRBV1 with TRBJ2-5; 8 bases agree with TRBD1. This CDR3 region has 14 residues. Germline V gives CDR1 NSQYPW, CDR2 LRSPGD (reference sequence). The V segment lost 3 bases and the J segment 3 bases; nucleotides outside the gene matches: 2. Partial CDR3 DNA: TGCACCTGCAGTGCCCGGACAGGGCAAGAC. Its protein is CTCSARTGQD. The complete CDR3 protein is CTCSARTGQDTQYF.

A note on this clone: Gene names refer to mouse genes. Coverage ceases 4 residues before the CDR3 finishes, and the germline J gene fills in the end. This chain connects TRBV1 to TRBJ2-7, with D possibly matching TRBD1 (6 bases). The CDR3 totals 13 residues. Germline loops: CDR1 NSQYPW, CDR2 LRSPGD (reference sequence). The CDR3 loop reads CTCSAGKGDEQYF. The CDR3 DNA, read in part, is TGCACCTGCAGTGCAGGGAAGGGGGAT.

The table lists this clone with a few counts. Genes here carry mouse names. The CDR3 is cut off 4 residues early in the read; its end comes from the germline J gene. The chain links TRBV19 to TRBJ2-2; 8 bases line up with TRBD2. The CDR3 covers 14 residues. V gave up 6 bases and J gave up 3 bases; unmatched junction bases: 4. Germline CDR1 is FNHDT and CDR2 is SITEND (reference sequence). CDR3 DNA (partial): TGTGCCAGCATAACTGGGGGAGACACCGGG. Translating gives CASITGGDTG. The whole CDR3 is CASITGGDTGQLYF.

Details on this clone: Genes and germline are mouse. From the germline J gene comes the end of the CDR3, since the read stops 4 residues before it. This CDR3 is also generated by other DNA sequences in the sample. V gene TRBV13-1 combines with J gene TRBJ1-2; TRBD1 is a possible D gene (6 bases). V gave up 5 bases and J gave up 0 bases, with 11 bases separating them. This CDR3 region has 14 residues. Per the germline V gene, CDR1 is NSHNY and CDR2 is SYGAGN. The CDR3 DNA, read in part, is TGTGCCAGCAGCGGGACATTTGCAAACTCC. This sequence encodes CASSGTFANS. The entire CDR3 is CASSGTFANSDYTF.

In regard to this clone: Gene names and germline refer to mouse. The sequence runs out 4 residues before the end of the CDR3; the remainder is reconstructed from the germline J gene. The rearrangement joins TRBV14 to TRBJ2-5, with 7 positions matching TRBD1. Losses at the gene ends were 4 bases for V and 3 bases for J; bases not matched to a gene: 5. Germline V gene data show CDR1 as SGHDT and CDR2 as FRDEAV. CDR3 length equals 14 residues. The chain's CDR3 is CASSRDSRQDTQYF. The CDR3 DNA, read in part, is TGTGCCAGCAGTCGGGACAGTCGGCAAGAC. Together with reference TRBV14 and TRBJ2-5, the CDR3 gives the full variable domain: EAGVTQSPRYAVLQEGQAVSFWCDPISGHDTLYWYQQPRDQGPQLLVYFRDEAVIDNSQLPSDRFSAVRPKGTNSTLKIQSAKQGDTATYLCASSRDSRQDTQYFGPGTRLLVL.

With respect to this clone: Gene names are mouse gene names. CDR3 protein: CASSDAWGSSDYTF. The sequenced part of the CDR3 DNA is TGTGCCAGCAGTGATGCATGGGGAAGCTCC. The rearrangement uses TRBV13-3 and TRBJ1-2; D unresolved. Read data end 4 residues before the CDR3 end; the end is taken from the germline J gene. Germline lookup yields CDR1 NNHDY and CDR2 SYVADS. V dropped 0 bases and J dropped 4 bases, with 10 bases sitting between them. The CDR3 runs 14 residues.

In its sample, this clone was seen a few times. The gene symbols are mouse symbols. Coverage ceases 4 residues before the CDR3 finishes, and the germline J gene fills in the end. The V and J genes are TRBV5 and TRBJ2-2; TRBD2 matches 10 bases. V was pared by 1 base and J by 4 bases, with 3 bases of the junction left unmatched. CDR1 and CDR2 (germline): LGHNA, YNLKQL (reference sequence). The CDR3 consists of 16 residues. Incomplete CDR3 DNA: TGTGCCAGCAGCCAAGCTGGGGGGGCGGCCACCGGG. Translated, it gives CASSQAGGAATG. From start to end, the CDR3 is CASSQAGGAATGQLYF.

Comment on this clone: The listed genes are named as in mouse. CDR3: CASSDDRETEVFF. The part of the CDR3 DNA that was read is TGTGCCAGCAGTGACGACAGGGAGACA. V is TRBV13-3 and J is TRBJ1-1; 7 bases agree with TRBD1. With the read ending 4 residues before the CDR3 end, the germline J gene is used to fill in that end. Germline CDR1 NNHDY, CDR2 SYVADS. CDR3 size: 13 residues.

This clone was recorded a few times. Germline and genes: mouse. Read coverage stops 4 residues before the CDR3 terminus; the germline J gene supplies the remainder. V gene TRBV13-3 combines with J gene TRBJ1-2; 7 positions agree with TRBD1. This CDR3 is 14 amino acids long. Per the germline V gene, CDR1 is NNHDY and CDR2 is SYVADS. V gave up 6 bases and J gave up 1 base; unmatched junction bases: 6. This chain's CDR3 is CASKSRDRNSDYTF. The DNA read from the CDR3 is TGTGCCAGCAAGTCCCGGGACAGAAACTCC.

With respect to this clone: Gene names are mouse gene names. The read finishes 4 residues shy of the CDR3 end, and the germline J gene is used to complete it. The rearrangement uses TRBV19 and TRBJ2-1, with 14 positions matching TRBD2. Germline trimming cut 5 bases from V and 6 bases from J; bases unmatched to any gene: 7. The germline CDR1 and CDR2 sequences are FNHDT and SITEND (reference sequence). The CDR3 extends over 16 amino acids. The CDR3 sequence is CASSSGTGGAGAEQFF. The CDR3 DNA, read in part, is TGTGCCAGCAGCTCCGGGACTGGGGGGGCGGGTGCT.

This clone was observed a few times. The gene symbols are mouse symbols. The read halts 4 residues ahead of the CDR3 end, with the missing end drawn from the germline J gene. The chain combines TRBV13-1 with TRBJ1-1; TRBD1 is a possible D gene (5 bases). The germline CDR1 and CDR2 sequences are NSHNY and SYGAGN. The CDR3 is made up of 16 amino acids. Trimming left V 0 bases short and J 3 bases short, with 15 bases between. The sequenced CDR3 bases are TGTGCCAGCAGTGATGCACCAGGGCCGGTGGACACA. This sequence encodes CASSDAPGPVDT. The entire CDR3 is CASSDAPGPVDTEVFF.

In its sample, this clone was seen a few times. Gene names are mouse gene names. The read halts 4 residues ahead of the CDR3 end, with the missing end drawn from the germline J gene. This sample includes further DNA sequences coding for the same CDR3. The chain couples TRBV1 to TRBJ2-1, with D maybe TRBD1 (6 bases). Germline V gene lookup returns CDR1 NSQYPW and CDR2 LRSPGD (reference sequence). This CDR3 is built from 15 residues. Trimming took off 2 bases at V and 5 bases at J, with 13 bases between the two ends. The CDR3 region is CTCSALQGLDAEQFF. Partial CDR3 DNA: TGCACCTGCAGTGCACTCCAGGGGCTGGATGCT.

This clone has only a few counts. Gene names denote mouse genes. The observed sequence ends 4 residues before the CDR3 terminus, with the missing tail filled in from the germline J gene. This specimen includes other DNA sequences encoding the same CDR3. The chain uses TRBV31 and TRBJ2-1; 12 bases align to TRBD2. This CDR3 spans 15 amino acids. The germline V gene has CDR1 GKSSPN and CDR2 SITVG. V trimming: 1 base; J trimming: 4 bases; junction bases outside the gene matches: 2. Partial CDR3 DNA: TGTGCCTGGAGTCAGGGACTGGGGGGATATGCT. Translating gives CAWSQGLGGYA. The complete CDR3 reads CAWSQGLGGYAEQFF.

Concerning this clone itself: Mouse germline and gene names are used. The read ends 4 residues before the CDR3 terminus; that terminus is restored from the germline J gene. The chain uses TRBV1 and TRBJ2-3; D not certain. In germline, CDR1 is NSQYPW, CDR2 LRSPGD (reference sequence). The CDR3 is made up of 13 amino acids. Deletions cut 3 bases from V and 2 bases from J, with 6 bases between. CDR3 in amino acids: CTCSANNAETLYF. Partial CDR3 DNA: TGCACCTGCAGTGCTAACAATGCAGAA.